This T cell receptor beta chain was identified during a study of cytomegalovirus exposure and HLA in healthy donors. Germline lookup yields CDR1 SGHNT and CDR2 YYREEE (reference sequence). Between the trimmed V and J ends, which lost 4 bases and 3 bases, there was a span of 13 bases. This CDR3 spans 14 amino acids. The PCR was carried out with 60 Vbeta primers and 13 Jbeta primers. Produced via immunoSEQ multiplex PCR; TCRdb's table is partial and in-frame only. The data hold about 120,000 clones, with around 79% observed a single time. J is TRBJ1-2 and V is TRBV5-4; perhaps TRBD1 as D (6 bases). The sample was PBMCs. The receptor was derived from a woman in her twenties or thirties in good health and CMV-seropositive. The CDR3 bases are TGTGCCAGCAGCGCACAGGGAGTCCACTATGGCTACACCTTC. Its protein is CASSAQGVHYGYTF.